This T cell receptor (beta chain) emerged from a study of prognosis after radiotherapy for stage I lung cancer. The CDR3 is 13 residues long. Germline V gives CDR1 DFQATT, CDR2 SNEGSKA (reference sequence). The V end was cut by 5 bases, the J end by 4 bases, with 12 bases between. A note on this clonotype: The final CDR3 position lacks the conserved phenylalanine or tryptophan, pointing to a likely read error.

Two-round multiplex PCR, the amplification method, yielded TCR beta CDR3 from genomic DNA. Used in first-round PCR were primers specific to each TRBV and TRBJ gene. From the multiplex PCR reads, TCRdb called clonotypes with MiXCR, one entry per CDR3 protein. The top ten hold roughly 15% of the sample, which has more than 30,000 distinct CDR3 sequences, around 40% seen once. The chain is built from TRBV20-1 and TRBJ2-1, with D perhaps matching TRBD2 (6 bases). The specimen was PBMCs, collected before or after stereotactic body radiation therapy (not recorded which). The TCR was taken from a donor over 45 with non-small cell lung cancer. For the CDR3, the DNA is TGCAGTGCTGGGATAGCGGCTTACAATGAGCAGTTCCTC. Amino acids: CSAGIAAYNEQFL.